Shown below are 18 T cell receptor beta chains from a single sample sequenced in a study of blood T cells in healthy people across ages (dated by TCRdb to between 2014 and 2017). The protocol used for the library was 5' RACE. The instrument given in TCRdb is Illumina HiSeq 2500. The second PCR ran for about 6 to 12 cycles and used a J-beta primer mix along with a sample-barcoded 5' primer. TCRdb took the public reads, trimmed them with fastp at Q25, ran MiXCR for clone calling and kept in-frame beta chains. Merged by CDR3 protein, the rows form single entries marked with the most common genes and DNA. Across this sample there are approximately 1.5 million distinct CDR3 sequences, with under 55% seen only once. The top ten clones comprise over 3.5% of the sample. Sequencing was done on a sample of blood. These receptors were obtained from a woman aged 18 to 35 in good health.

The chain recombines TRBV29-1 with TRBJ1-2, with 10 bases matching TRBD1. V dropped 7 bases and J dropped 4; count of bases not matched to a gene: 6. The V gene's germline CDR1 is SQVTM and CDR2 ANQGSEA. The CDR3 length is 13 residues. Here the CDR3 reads CSAGTGAPYGYTF. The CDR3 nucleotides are TGCAGCGCCGGGACAGGGGCGCCCTATGGCTACACCTTC.

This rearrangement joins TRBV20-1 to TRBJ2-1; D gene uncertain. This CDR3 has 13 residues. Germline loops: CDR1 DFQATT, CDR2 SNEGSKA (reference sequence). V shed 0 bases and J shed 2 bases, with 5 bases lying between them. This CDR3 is CSARDETYNEQFF. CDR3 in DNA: TGCAGTGCTAGAGACGAGACCTACAATGAGCAGTTCTTC.

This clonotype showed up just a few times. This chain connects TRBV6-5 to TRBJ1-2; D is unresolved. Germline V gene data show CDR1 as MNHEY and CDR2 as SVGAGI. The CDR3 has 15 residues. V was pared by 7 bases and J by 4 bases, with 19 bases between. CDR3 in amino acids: CASTQTGLAFYGYTF. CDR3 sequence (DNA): TGTGCCAGCACACAGACTGGGTTGGCGTTCTATGGCTACACCTTC.

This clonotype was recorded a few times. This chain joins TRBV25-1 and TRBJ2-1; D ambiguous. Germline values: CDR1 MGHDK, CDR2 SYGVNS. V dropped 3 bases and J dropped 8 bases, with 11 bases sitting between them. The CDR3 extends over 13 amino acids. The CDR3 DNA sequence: TGTGCCAGCAGTGACCCACCATACGATGAGCAGTTCTTC. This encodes CASSDPPYDEQFF.

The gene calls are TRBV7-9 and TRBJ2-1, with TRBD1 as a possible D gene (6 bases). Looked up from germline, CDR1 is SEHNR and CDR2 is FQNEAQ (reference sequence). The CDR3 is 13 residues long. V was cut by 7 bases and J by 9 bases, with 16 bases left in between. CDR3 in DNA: TGTGCCAGCATCCTCACAGGGTCTTCTGAGCAGTTCTTC. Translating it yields CASILTGSSEQFF.

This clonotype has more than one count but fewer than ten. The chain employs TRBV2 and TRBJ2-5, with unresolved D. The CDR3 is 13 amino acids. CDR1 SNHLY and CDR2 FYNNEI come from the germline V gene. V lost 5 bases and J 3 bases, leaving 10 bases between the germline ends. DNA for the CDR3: TGTGCCAGCAGTTATCGTAGGGAAGAGACCCAGTACTTC. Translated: CASSYRREETQYF.

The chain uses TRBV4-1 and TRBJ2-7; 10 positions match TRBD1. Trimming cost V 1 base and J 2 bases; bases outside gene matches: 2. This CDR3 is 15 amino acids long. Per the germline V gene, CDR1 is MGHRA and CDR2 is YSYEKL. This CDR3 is CASSQGQGATYEQYF. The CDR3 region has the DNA TGCGCCAGCAGCCAAGGACAGGGGGCTACCTACGAGCAGTACTTC.

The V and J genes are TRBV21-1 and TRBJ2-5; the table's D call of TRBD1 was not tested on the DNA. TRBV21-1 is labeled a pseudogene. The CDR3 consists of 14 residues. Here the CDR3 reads CASSIRTKQETQYF. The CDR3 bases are TGTGCCAGCAGCATCCGGACAAAACAAGAGACCCAGTACTTC.

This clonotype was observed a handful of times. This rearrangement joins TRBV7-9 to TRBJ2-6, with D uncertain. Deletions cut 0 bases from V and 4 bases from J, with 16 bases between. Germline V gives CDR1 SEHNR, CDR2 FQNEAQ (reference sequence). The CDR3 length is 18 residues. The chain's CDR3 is CASSLAGKQAFGANVLTF. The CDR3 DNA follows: TGTGCCAGCAGCTTAGCGGGGAAGCAGGCTTTCGGGGCCAACGTCCTGACTTTC. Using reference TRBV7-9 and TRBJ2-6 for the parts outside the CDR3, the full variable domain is DTGVSQNPRHKITKRGQNVTFRCDPISEHNRLYWYRQTLGQGPEFLTYFQNEAQLEKSRLLSDRFSAERPKGSFSTLEIQRTEQGDSAMYLCASSLAGKQAFGANVLTFGAGSRLTVL.

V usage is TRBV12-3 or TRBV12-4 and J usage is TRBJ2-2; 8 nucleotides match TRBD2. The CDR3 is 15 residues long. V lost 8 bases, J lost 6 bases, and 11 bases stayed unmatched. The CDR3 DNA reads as TGTGCCAGCCAACTCGGGGGGGGCATGCCCGGGGAGCTGTTTTTT. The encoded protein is CASQLGGGMPGELFF.

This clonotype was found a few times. In DNA, the CDR3 is TGTGCCAGCAGCCAAGACTACTTGGACACCGGGGAGCTGTTTTTT. This gives the protein CASSQDYLDTGELFF. The chain recombines TRBV3-1 with TRBJ2-2, with D hard to call. Germline V lookup: CDR1 LGHDT, CDR2 YNNKEL (reference sequence). This CDR3 region has 15 residues. V lost 0 bases, J lost 3 bases, and 8 bases lay in between.

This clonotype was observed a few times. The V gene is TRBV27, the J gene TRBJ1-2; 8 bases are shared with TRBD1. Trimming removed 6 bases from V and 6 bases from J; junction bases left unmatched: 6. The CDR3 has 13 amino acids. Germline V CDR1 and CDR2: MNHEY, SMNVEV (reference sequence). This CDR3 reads CASSGQGRDGYTF. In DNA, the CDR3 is TGTGCCAGCAGCGGACAGGGTAGAGATGGCTACACCTTC.

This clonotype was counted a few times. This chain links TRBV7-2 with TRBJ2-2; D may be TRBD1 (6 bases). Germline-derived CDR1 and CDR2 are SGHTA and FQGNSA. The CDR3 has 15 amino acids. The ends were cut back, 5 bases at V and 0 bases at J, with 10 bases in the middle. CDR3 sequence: CASSRRGANTGELFF. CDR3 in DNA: TGTGCCAGCAGCCGCAGGGGCGCGAACACCGGGGAGCTGTTTTTT.

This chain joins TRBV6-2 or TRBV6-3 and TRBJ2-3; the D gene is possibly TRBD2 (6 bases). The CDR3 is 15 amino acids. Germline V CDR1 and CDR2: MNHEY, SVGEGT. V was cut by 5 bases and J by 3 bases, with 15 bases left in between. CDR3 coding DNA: TGTGCCAGCAGTCTCATCGGGACTTGGACAGATACGCAGTATTTT. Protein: CASSLIGTWTDTQYF.

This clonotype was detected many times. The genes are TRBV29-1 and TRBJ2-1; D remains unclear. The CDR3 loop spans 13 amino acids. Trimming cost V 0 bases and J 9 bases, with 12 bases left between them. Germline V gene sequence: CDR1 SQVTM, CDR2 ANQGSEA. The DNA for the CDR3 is TGCAGCGTTGAAGACGCGAGTGTTCTTGAGCAGTTCTTC. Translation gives CSVEDASVLEQFF.

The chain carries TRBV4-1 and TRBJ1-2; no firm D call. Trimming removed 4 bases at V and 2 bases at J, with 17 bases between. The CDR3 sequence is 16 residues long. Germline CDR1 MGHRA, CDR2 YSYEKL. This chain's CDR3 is CASSRLLGPGNYGYTF. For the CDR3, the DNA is TGCGCCAGCAGCCGACTCCTCGGGCCAGGCAACTATGGCTACACCTTC.

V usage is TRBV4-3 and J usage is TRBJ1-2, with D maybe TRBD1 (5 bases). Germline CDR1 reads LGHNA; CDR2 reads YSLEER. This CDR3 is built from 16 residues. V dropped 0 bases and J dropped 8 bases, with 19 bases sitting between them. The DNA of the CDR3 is TGCGCCAGCAGCCAAGATGGTGGAGCTCAAAGGGACGGCTACACCTTC. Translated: CASSQDGGAQRDGYTF.

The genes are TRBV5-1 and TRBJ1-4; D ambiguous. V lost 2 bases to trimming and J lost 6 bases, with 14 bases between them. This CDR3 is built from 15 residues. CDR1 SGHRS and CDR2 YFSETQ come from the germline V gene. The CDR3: CASSLSTALDEKLFF. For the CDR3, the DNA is TGCGCCAGCAGCTTATCGACCGCCCTTGATGAAAAACTGTTTTTT.